Presented here are 9 T cell receptor beta chains from one specimen sequenced in a study of T-cell reconstitution after alpha-beta-depleted transplantation in children. For TCRbeta, the library was prepared with unique molecular identifiers. TCRdb used MiXCR to reprocess the PCR reads, holding one entry per CDR3 protein. The profile covers roughly 100,000 distinct CDR3 sequences, with 4.5% to 7.5% appearing a single time and 6.1% taken by the ten largest. The sequencing used PBMCs, mostly from graft donor cells, collected 60 days after TCRalphabeta/CD19-depleted stem cell transplant. The origin of the receptors is a female patient between 2 and 15 years old who had a stem cell transplant for Fanconi anemia, so the T cells may come from the graft donor.

In its sample, this clonotype was seen many times. The chain has TRBV4-2 and TRBJ2-2; weak D call: TRBD2 (5 bases). Trimming stripped 5 bases from V and 3 bases from J, with 10 bases between. The germline V gene has CDR1 LGHNA and CDR2 YNFKEQ. The CDR3 runs to 14 residues. The CDR3 coding sequence is TGTGCCAGCAGCGCGGACTCGTACACCGGGGAGCTGTTTTTT. Translated, it gives CASSADSYTGELFF.

The table lists this clonotype with many counts. V gene TRBV29-1 combines with J gene TRBJ2-3, with 11 bases fitting TRBD2. CDR1 and CDR2 from the germline V gene are SQVTM and ANQGSEA. CDR3 length: 17 residues. The ends lost 5 bases at V and 2 bases at J; junction bases unmatched: 12. The CDR3 DNA reads as TGCAGCGTTTCGGCTAGCGGGAGGACCCTCTTCACAGATACGCAGTATTTT. It is translated as CSVSASGRTLFTDTQYF.

This clonotype was found many times. The chain joins TRBV28 to TRBJ2-4; 9 bases are a match to TRBD1. V was pared by 5 bases and J by 7 bases, with 9 bases of the junction left unmatched. The CDR3 is 15 amino acids. CDR1 and CDR2 (germline): MDHEN, SYDVKM. The CDR3 DNA reads as TGTGCCAGCAGTCGCAGGGACAGGGTTACGAACATTCAGTACTTC. As protein: CASSRRDRVTNIQYF. Together with reference TRBV28 and TRBJ2-4, the CDR3 gives the full variable domain: DVKVTQSSRYLVKRTGEKVFLECVQDMDHENMFWYRQDPGLGLRLIYFSYDVKMKEKGDIPEGYSVSREKKERFSLILESASTNQTSMYLCASSRRDRVTNIQYFGAGTRLSVL.

This clonotype came up a few times. The chain is built from TRBV6-5 and TRBJ1-1, with D tentatively TRBD1 (5 bases). This CDR3 is built from 12 residues. The ends were cut back, 7 bases at V and 12 bases at J, with 18 bases in the middle. Germline CDR1 MNHEY, CDR2 SVGAGI. Here the CDR3 reads CASTPGGRAPFF. CDR3 sequence (DNA): TGTGCCAGCACCCCGGGGGGAAGAGCACCTTTCTTT.

This clonotype was recorded many times. V usage is TRBV6-5 and J usage is TRBJ2-7; possibly TRBD1 for D (5 bases). Germline assignment: CDR1 MNHEY and CDR2 SVGAGI. Trimming removed 0 bases at V and 1 base at J, with 13 bases between. The CDR3 spans 16 residues. CDR3 protein: CASSYSHVDNSYEQYF. The CDR3 nucleotides read TGTGCCAGCAGTTACTCGCATGTGGACAATTCCTACGAGCAGTACTTC.

The V call is TRBV6-2 or TRBV6-3, the J call TRBJ2-7; no clear D. CDR3 length: 12 amino acids. With 10 bases removed from V and 0 bases from J, the gap between germline ends came to 10 bases. Germline CDR1 is MNHEY and CDR2 is SVGEGT. The DNA for the CDR3 is TGTGCCACCCTCAACCTCTCCTACGAGCAGTACTTC. It is translated as CATLNLSYEQYF.

J is TRBJ2-5 and V is TRBV5-1; D may match TRBD1 or TRBD2 (6 bases each). The ends were cut back, 6 bases at V and 1 base at J, with 16 bases in the middle. The CDR3 contains 15 residues. CDR1 is SGHRS and CDR2 is YFSETQ in the germline V gene. This CDR3 reads CASTFVRGPQETQYF. CDR3 bases: TGCGCCAGCACCTTTGTTCGGGGGCCCCAAGAGACCCAGTACTTC.

This clonotype was observed at least ten times. The CDR3 DNA reads as TGTGCCATCAAGGGCCCCGGGACAGAAACGGCGGGCCAAGAGACCCAGTACTTC. It translates to CAIKGPGTETAGQETQYF. The chain is built from TRBV10-3 and TRBJ2-5, with 7 positions matching TRBD1. Trimming cost V 7 bases and J 1 base; bases outside gene matches: 18. The germline V gene encodes CDR1 ENHRY and CDR2 SYGVKD. This CDR3 is 18 amino acids long.

This clonotype was observed many times. The chain employs TRBV5-5 and TRBJ1-1, with D perhaps TRBD1 (5 bases). CDR1 and CDR2 (germline): SGHKS, YYEKEE (reference sequence). The V gene lost 0 bases and the J gene lost 3 bases, with 9 bases spanning the gap. The CDR3 spans 14 residues. The CDR3 nucleotides are TGTGCCAGCAGCTTGGGCAGGGCGGACACTGAAGCTTTCTTT. It is translated as CASSLGRADTEAFF.